This TCR beta chain stems from a study of T cell responses to AZD1222 COVID-19 vaccine. Notes on the study in general: Reports say nearly half of spike-specific TCRs go after unmutated variant regions. Females outnumbered males among donors, who were mostly white British; clonal diversity was possibly underestimated. Repertoire samples came only from after the peak T cell response.

Data came from immunoSEQ multiplex PCR; TCRdb stores just in-frame clones and leaves some out. Seen here are 150,000 to 200,000 clones, about 92% observed once, and the top ten hold over 0.8%. The CDR3 is made up of 14 amino acids. Trimming took off 0 bases at V and 4 bases at J, with 7 bases between the two ends. Germline V gives CDR1 ENHRY, CDR2 SYGVKD. Details on this clone: The target antigen is unknown.

The material was peripheral blood, obtained on day 0 of AZD1222 vaccination. The receptor was derived from an adult in good health. The chain joins TRBV10-3 to TRBJ1-5; D remains unclear. Here the CDR3 reads CAISESTGNQPQHF. The CDR3 coding sequence is TGTGCCATCAGTGAGTCGACGGGTAATCAGCCCCAGCATTTT.